Listed here are 8 T cell receptor beta chains from one sample, sequenced in a study of CD4 T cells in relation to SARS-CoV-2 and coronaviruses. TCRdb keeps only in-frame clones here, not all; method: immunoSEQ multiplex PCR. The table lists under 25,000 clones, around 80% of them singletons. Unexposed donor CD4+ T cells date from about 2011-2018, before the COVID-19 pandemic. After 10 to 11 days of culture, CD4+ T cells were isolated. Their antigen targets remain unknown. Sample: CD4+ T cells from PBMCs, cultured in vitro. All receptors come from a human donor in good health.

This clone is labeled as medium-sized. The chain combines TRBV30 with TRBJ2-7; no reliable D call. The CDR3 consists of 11 residues. The V gene lost 8 bases and the J gene lost 5 bases, with 13 bases spanning the gap. Germline V gene lookup returns CDR1 GTSNPN and CDR2 SVGIG (reference sequence). Here the CDR3 reads CAGRTDDEQYF. For the CDR3, the DNA is TGTGCCGGACGGACGGACGACGAGCAGTACTTC.

In its sample, this clone is large. The chain recombines TRBV18 with TRBJ2-3, with 7 bases fitting TRBD2. V lost 8 bases to trimming and J lost 2 bases; unmatched junction nucleotides: 10. CDR1 is KGHSH, CDR2 LQKENI, per germline. The CDR3 runs 15 residues. CDR3 bases: TGTGCCAGCGTCCGGGACTACCTCTCCACAGATACGCAGTATTTT. Protein sequence: CASVRDYLSTDTQYF.

The V call is TRBV5-1, the J call TRBJ1-1, with 9 bases that match TRBD1. With 4 bases clipped from V and 6 bases from J, the junction kept 10 bases outside the gene matches. The CDR3 extends over 15 amino acids. Germline loops: CDR1 SGHRS, CDR2 YFSETQ. CDR3 protein: CASSGDTGGGAEAFF. The CDR3 DNA reads as TGCGCCAGCAGCGGCGACACAGGGGGCGGAGCTGAAGCTTTCTTT.

V is TRBV4-1 and J is TRBJ2-5; 13 nucleotides align to TRBD2. The V gene end was trimmed by 1 base and the J gene end by 5 bases; junction bases not matched to a gene: 4. Germline assignment: CDR1 MGHRA and CDR2 YSYEKL. CDR3 length: 16 amino acids. CDR3 sequence: CASSQVGLAGVETQYF. CDR3 nucleotides: TGCGCCAGCAGCCAAGTAGGACTAGCGGGAGTTGAGACCCAGTACTTC.

In its sample, this clone was seen a few times. The chain couples TRBV6-2 or TRBV6-3 to TRBJ2-3; 9 bases align to TRBD2. This CDR3 has 17 amino acids. Trimming took 1 base from V and 0 from J; bases not matched to a gene: 5. Germline V lookup: CDR1 MNHEY, CDR2 SVGEGT. In nucleotides, the CDR3 is TGTGCCAGCAGTTACTTGACTAGCGGAACTAGCACAGATACGCAGTATTTT. It is translated as CASSYLTSGTSTDTQYF.

This sequence joins TRBV20-1 and TRBJ1-2; the D is unclear. The CDR3 loop spans 11 amino acids. V lost 4 bases and J lost 3, with 6 bases in between. The germline V gene has CDR1 DFQATT and CDR2 SNEGSKA (reference sequence). This CDR3 reads CSAMEDYGYTF. CDR3 sequence (DNA): TGCAGTGCTATGGAAGACTATGGCTACACCTTC.

The chain recombines TRBV18 with TRBJ2-7; 10 bases are shared with TRBD1. The CDR3 totals 14 residues. J gave up 5 bases and V 6 bases, and 7 bases lay outside the gene matches. Looked up from germline, CDR1 is KGHSH and CDR2 is LQKENI. CDR3 DNA: TGTGCCAGCTCTCGAGGACAGGGGGAAAACGAGCAGTACTTC. Residues: CASSRGQGENEQYF.

This clone appeared a few times. The V gene is TRBV5-4, the J gene TRBJ1-2; tentative D call: TRBD1 (5 bases). CDR1 and CDR2 (germline): SGHNT, YYREEE (reference sequence). V lost 7 bases and J 7 bases, leaving 17 bases between the germline ends. The CDR3 has 13 residues. This chain's CDR3 is CASASGGELGYTF. The CDR3 DNA follows: TGTGCCAGCGCCTCTGGGGGGGAACTTGGCTACACCTTC.